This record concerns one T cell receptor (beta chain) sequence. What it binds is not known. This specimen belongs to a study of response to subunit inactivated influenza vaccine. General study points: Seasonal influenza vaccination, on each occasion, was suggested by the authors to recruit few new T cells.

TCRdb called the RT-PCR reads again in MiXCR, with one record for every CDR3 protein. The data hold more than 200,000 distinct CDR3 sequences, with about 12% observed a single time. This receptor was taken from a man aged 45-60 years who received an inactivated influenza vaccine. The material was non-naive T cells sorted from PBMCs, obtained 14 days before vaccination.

The DNA of the CDR3 is TGCGCCAGCAGCCAGGGGTTGGTAAGAGGGAGAAACTATGGCTACACCTTC. Translating gives CASSQGLVRGRNYGYTF. The chain has TRBV4-3 and TRBJ1-2; D unresolved. V lost 3 bases, J lost 2 bases, and 19 bases lay in between. The CDR3 length is 17 residues. In germline, CDR1 is LGHNA, CDR2 YSLEER.